These T cell receptor beta chains were read from a single sample in a study of blood T cell repertoires in COVID-19. TCRdb's copy holds only in-frame clones and misses some; the assay was immunoSEQ multiplex PCR. Among 310,000 or so clones listed, about 90% were seen once. The sample taken for sequencing was peripheral blood. The receptors derive from a woman aged 25 to 39 who had recovered from COVID-19. Both conserved end residues are part of each CDR3. A D gene is named only where the DNA matches it firmly. Only some rows state a clone size, as once, few, many or a class for expanded clones.

TGTGCCAGCAGCTTAGTAGGGGGTAATGAGCAGTTCTTC	CASSLVGGNEQFF	TRBV7-3	TRBJ2-1	-	-
TGCGCCAGCAGCTTGGGTACCTACGAGCAGTACTTC	CASSLGTYEQYF	TRBV5-1	TRBJ2-7	-	-
TGTGCCAGCAGCCCAAACCCCGGGACAGGGAGTTCCGAGCAGTACTTC	CASSPNPGTGSSEQYF	TRBV3-1/TRBV3-2	TRBJ2-7	-	TRBD1
TGTGCCACCGGATGGGGGCTTGACACTGAAGCTTTCTTT	CATGWGLDTEAFF	TRBV27	TRBJ1-1	-	-
TGTGCCAGCAGCCGTCAACCCGGACTAGCGGGAGCCGAGCAGTACTTC	CASSRQPGLAGAEQYF	TRBV7-9	TRBJ2-7	-	TRBD2
TGTGCCAGCAGTCCTGACACGAGCTCCTACGAGCAGTACTTC	CASSPDTSSYEQYF	TRBV6-5	TRBJ2-7	-	-
TGTGCCACCATAGACCTCAGCGGGGGGGCCTACGAGCAGTACTTC	CATIDLSGGAYEQYF	TRBV24-1	TRBJ2-7	-	TRBD2
TGTGCCAGCAGTTATGCCGCGGGTACCGGGGAGCTGTTTTTT	CASSYAAGTGELFF	TRBV6-2/TRBV6-3	TRBJ2-2	-	-
TGTGCCAGCAGTCCCCTCGGAGATCGAGGGAACACCATATATTTT	CASSPLGDRGNTIYF	TRBV28	TRBJ1-3	once	-
TGTGCCTGGAAGACAGTACAAGAGACCCAGTACTTC	CAWKTVQETQYF	TRBV30	TRBJ2-5	once	-
TGTGCCAGTAGTGGACAGGGCTACGAGCAGTACTTC	CASSGQGYEQYF	TRBV19	TRBJ2-7	-	TRBD1
TGCGCCAGCAGCTTGCTGGGCGACGCCAAAAACATTCAGTACTTC	CASSLLGDAKNIQYF	TRBV5-1	TRBJ2-4	-	-
TGTGCCAGCACCTCCCGGCTAGCCCCCTACGAGCAGTACTTC	CASTSRLAPYEQYF	TRBV27	TRBJ2-7	-	-
TGCGCCAGCAACACAGGGTGGAATTCACCCCTCCACTTT	CASNTGWNSPLHF	TRBV5-1	TRBJ1-6	-	-
TGCGCCAGCAGCCAAGAACAGGCTGTAGGGGAAAAACTGTTTTTT	CASSQEQAVGEKLFF	TRBV4-1	TRBJ1-4	-	-
TGTGCCAGCAGCAGGTACCCAAATCCCGACTATGGCTACACCTTC	CASSRYPNPDYGYTF	TRBV6-5	TRBJ1-2	-	-
TGTGCCAGTAGTATGAGTACAGGGGGGTACAATGAGCAGTTCTTC	CASSMSTGGYNEQFF	TRBV19	TRBJ2-1	-	TRBD1
TGTGCCAGCAGTCCCCCGGGGGGACTAGGAGCTTTCTTT	CASSPPGGLGAFF	TRBV6-5	TRBJ1-1	-	-
TGTGCCAGCAGTGACCCGCAGGGGCCCCTCTCCCATTCTAATGAAAAACTGTTTTTT	CASSDPQGPLSHSNEKLFF	TRBV6-4	TRBJ1-4	-	-
TGTGCCAGCAGCTCCTACACAGATACGCAGTATTTT	CASSSYTDTQYF	TRBV11-2	TRBJ2-3	-	-
TGTGCCAGCAGCACGCAACAGGCTCCTGATAATGAGCAGTTCTTC	CASSTQQAPDNEQFF	TRBV13	TRBJ2-1	-	-
TGTGCCAGCAGCCCATACAGGGTCCCTGGGGCCAACGTCCTGACTTTC	CASSPYRVPGANVLTF	TRBV3-1/TRBV3-2	TRBJ2-6	-	-
TGTGCCAGTAGTGTGGGGAGGGACACCGGGGAGCTGTTTTTT	CASSVGRDTGELFF	TRBV19	TRBJ2-2	-	TRBD2
TGCGCCAGCAGCCAAATAGCTAGCTCCTACGAGCAGTACTTC	CASSQIASSYEQYF	TRBV4-1	TRBJ2-7	few	-
TGTGCCAGCATTAATGGTAGGACTAGCCTTCACAATGAGCAGTTCTTC	CASINGRTSLHNEQFF	TRBV28	TRBJ2-1	-	TRBD2
TGTGCCACCCTAGCGGGGGGGCTTGGTGAGACCCAGTACTTC	CATLAGGLGETQYF	TRBV6-5	TRBJ2-5	-	TRBD2
TGCGCCAGCAGCCGAGGAGCCGGGACTAGCCGCGATGAGCAGTTCTTC	CASSRGAGTSRDEQFF	TRBV4-1	TRBJ2-1	-	TRBD2